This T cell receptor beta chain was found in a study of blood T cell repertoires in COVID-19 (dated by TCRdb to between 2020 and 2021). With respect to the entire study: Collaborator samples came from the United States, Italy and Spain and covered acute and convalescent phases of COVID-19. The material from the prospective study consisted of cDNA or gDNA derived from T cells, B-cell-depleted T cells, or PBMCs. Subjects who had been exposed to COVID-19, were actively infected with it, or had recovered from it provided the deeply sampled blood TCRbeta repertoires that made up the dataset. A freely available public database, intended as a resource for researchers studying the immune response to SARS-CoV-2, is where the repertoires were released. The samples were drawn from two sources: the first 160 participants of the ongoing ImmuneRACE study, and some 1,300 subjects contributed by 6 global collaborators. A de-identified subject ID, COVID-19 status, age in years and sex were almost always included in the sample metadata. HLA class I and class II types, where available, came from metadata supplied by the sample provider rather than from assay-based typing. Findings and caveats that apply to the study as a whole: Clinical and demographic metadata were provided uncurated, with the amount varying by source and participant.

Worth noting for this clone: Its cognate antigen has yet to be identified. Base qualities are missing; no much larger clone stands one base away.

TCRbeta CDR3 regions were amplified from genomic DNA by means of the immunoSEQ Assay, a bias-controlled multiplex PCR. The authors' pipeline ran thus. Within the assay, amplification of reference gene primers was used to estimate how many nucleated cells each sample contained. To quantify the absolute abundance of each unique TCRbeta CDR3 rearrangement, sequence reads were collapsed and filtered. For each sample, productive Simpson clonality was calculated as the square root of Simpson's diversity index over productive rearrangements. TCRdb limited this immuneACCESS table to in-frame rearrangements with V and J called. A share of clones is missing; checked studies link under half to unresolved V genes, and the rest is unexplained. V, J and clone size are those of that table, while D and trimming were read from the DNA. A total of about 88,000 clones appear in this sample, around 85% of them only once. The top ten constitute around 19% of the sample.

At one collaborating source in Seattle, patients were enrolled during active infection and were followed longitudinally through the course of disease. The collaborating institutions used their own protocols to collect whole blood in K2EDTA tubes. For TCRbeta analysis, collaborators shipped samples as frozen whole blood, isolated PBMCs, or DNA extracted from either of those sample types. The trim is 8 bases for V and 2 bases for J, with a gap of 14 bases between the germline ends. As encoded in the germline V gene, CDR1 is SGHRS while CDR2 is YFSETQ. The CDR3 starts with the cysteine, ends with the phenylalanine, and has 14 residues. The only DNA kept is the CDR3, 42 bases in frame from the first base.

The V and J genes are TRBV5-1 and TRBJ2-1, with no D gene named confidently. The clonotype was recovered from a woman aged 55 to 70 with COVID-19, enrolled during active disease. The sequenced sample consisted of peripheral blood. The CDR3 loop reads CASGVVATYNEQFF. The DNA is TGCGCCAGTGGCGTCGTAGCCACCTACAATGAGCAGTTCTTC.